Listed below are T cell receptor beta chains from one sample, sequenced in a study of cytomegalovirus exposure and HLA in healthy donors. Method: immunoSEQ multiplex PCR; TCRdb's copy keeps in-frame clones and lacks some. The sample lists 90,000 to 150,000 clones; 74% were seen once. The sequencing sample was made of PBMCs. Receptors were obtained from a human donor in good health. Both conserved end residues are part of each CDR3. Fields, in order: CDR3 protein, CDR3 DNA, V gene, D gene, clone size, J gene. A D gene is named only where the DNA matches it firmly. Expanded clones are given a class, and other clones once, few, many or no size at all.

CASSLYPFEKREQYF TGTGCCAGCAGCTTGTACCCTTTTGAAAAGAGGGAGCAGTACTTC TRBV7-9 NA NA TRBJ2-7
CASTMGLYEQYF TGTGCCAGCACCATGGGCCTCTACGAGCAGTACTTC TRBV6-1 NA NA TRBJ2-7
CASSQDRSYNEQFF TGCGCCAGCAGCCAAGACCGGTCCTACAATGAGCAGTTCTTC TRBV4-3 NA NA TRBJ2-1
CAIRADRDQPQHF TGTGCCATCAGAGCGGACAGAGATCAGCCCCAGCATTTT TRBV10-3 NA NA TRBJ1-5
CASSLEGREQPQHF TGTGCCAGCAGCTTGGAGGGGCGCGAACAGCCCCAGCATTTT TRBV5-4 NA few TRBJ1-5
CASSLGQGSNQPQHF TGTGCCAGCAGCCTGGGACAGGGAAGCAATCAGCCCCAGCATTTT TRBV7-8 TRBD1 NA TRBJ1-5
CASSSGRGSTGDTQYF TGTGCCAGCAGCTCGGGAAGGGGCTCCACAGGGGATACGCAGTATTTT TRBV7-3 NA few TRBJ2-3
CASSFSRQHYEQYF TGTGCCAGCAGTTTCAGCCGACAGCACTACGAGCAGTACTTC TRBV28 NA NA TRBJ2-7
CASSLYQPGTGGGSDTQYF TGTGCCAGCAGTTTATACCAACCCGGGACAGGGGGTGGCTCAGATACGCAGTATTTT TRBV28 TRBD1 NA TRBJ2-3
CASKGDGSAEAFF TGTGCCAGCAAGGGGGACGGAAGCGCTGAAGCTTTCTTT TRBV28 NA NA TRBJ1-1
CASRAFSGNTIYF TGTGCCAGCAGGGCCTTCTCTGGAAACACCATATATTTT TRBV6-1 NA NA TRBJ1-3
CAWIRAGGWLVNTEAFF TGTGCCTGGATAAGGGCAGGGGGCTGGTTGGTGAACACTGAAGCTTTCTTT TRBV30 TRBD1 once TRBJ1-1
CASGLVHGQSNQPQHF TGTGCTAGTGGTTTGGTACACGGACAGTCCAATCAGCCCCAGCATTTT TRBV12-5 NA NA TRBJ1-5
CSVLIANEKLFF TGCAGCGTTTTAATCGCTAATGAAAAACTGTTTTTT TRBV29-1 NA NA TRBJ1-4
CSDSRGAAFF TGCAGTGATAGCCGGGGGGCAGCTTTCTTT TRBV20-1 NA NA TRBJ1-1
CSSTRLNTQYF TGCAGCTCTACTAGGCTAAATACGCAGTATTTT TRBV29-1 NA NA TRBJ2-3
CASRPAAGKGYTF TGTGCCAGCAGACCAGCCGCGGGTAAGGGCTACACCTTC TRBV9 NA NA TRBJ1-2